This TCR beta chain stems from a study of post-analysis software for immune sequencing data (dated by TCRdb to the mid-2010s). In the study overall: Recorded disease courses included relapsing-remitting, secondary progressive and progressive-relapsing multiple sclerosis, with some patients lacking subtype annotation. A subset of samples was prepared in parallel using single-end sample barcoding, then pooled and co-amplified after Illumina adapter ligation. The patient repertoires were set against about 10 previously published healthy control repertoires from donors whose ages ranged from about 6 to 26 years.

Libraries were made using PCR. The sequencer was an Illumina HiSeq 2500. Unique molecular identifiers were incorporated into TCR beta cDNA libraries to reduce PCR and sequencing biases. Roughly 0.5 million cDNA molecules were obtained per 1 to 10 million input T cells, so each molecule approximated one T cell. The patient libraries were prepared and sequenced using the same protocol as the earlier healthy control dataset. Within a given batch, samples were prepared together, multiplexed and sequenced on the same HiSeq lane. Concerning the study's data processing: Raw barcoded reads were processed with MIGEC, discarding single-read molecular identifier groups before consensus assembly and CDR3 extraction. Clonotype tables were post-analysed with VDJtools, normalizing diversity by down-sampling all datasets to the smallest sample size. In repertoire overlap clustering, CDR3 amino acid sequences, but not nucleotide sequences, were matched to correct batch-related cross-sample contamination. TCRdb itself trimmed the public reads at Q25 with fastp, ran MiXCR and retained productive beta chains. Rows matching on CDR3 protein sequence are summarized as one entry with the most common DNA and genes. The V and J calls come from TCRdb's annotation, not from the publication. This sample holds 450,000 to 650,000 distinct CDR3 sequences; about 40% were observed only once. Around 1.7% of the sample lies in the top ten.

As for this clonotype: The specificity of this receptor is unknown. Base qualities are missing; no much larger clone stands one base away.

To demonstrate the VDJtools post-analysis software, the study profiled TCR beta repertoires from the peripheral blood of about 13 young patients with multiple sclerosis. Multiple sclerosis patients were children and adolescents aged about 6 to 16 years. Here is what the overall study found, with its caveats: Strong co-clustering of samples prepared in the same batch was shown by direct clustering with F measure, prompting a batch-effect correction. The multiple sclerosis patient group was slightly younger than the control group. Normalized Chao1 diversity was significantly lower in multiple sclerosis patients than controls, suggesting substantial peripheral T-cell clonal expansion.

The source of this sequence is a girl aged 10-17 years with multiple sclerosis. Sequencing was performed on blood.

The nucleotide sequence is given as TGTGCCAGCAGTTTTCAGCGGGAAGATACGCAGTATTTT. Translated, it gives CASSFQREDTQYF. The chain is made from TRBV12-3 or TRBV12-4 and TRBJ2-3, with TRBD2 matching 7 junction bases. Reading from cysteine to phenylalanine, the CDR3 counts 13 amino acids. The only DNA kept is the CDR3, 39 bases in frame from the first base. V is cut back by 3 bases and J by 5 bases, with 2 bases in the junction unmatched.